The T cell receptor beta chain under discussion was sequenced for a study of blood T cell repertoires in COVID-19. At the level of the study: Sample material is recorded as cDNA or gDNA derived from T cells, B-cell-depleted T cells, or PBMCs.

The table came from immunoSEQ multiplex PCR; TCRdb's copy has only in-frame clones and leaves some out. The data hold about 150,000 clones, with 75% to 90% observed a single time. The TCR was taken from a woman in her sixties with acute or convalescent COVID-19. Sequencing was performed on peripheral blood.

The DNA of the CDR3 is TGTGCCAGCTCACCAAATCAAGGGGCGCGGACTGAAGCTTTCTTT. Encoded protein: CASSPNQGARTEAFF. The chain joins TRBV18 to TRBJ1-1; perhaps TRBD1 as D (5 bases). The CDR3 loop spans 15 amino acids. Trimming shortened V by 2 bases and J by 5 bases, and 15 bases separated the two germline ends. The V gene's germline CDR1 is KGHSH and CDR2 LQKENI.